This T cell receptor (beta chain) was captured by sequencing in a study of CD8 T cells in Susac syndrome. This CDR3 has 14 residues. Germline CDR1 is SGDLS and CDR2 is YYNGEE. Trimming cost V 1 base and J 5 bases; bases outside gene matches: 4. From blood CD8+ and CD4+ T cells, the TCR beta chain was sequenced. TEMRA cells were enriched by FACS, while CD8+ and CD4+ T cells were obtained through a negative isolation that was performed magnetically. The RNA input was roughly 0.45 to 1 ug, and it was reverse transcribed with random hexamers. By means of immunoSEQ multiplex PCR, TCR beta CDR3 spanning 54 Vbeta and 13 Jbeta underwent amplification. Using its own MiXCR run on the immunoSEQ multiplex PCR reads, TCRdb lists one record per CDR3 protein. Of approximately 300,000 distinct CDR3 sequences in the sample, around nine tenths were seen once.

This chain uses TRBV9 with TRBJ2-5; the match to TRBD1 covers 8 bases. Sequencing was performed on CD8+ T cells from PBMCs. This TCR was recovered from a human donor with multiple sclerosis. The CDR3 protein is CASSVQGALETQYF. CDR3 DNA: TGTGCCAGCAGCGTACAGGGGGCTTTGGAGACCCAGTACTTC.